Detailed here is one T cell receptor (beta chain). Antigen unknown. Amplification used 60 Vbeta primers and 13 Jbeta primers. Repertoires were generated with immunoSEQ multiplex PCR, while TCRdb's copy carries only in-frame clones and drops some. The sample has about 170,000 clones; 60% to 80% are singletons. This entry belongs to a study of cytomegalovirus exposure and HLA in healthy donors. Study-level results: The number of N-insertions in an Asian-associated ancestry cluster was reportedly below the roughly 700-donor mean in a later analysis.

In germline, CDR1 is SGHRS, CDR2 YFSETQ. The CDR3 is 16 amino acids. V lost 4 bases to trimming and J lost 3 bases; unmatched junction nucleotides: 10. What was sequenced was PBMCs. The chain is built from TRBV5-1 and TRBJ1-1; 9 bases are a match to TRBD1. This TCR was sampled from a woman aged 45-65 years in good health and CMV-seropositive. The CDR3 sequence is CASSPRVDRGDTEAFF. For the CDR3, the DNA is TGCGCCAGCAGCCCTCGGGTTGACAGGGGGGACACTGAAGCTTTCTTT.